This T cell receptor beta chain was observed in a study of shared clonotypes between healthy human individuals. General study points: Sharing of clonotypes among donors was expected to vary with sequencing depth.

This clone has only a few counts. Its antigen remains unidentified. About 32,000 T cell genomes (about 280 ng DNA) went into each PBMC replicate. It was on ten immunoSEQ deep assay plates that unsorted PBMC DNA was sequenced. Assay used: immunoSEQ multiplex PCR; TCRdb lists only in-frame clones, some missing. The table includes approximately 510,000 clones, around 74% detected once. Trimming cost V 7 bases and J 9 bases, with 19 bases left between them. Per the germline V gene, CDR1 is MDHEN and CDR2 is SYDVKM. The CDR3 runs to 14 residues. The sequenced sample was PBMCs. This sequence was found in a woman aged 40-49 years in good health. Some clones in this sample may be carry-over from other donors' samples. The V gene is TRBV28, the J gene TRBJ2-4; TRBD1 is a possible D gene (6 bases). Written as DNA, the CDR3 is TGTGCCAGCACCACCCCTGGGGGCGTTGGCATTCAGTACTTC. Its translation: CASTTPGGVGIQYF.